This T cell receptor (beta chain) was identified during a study of cytomegalovirus exposure and HLA in healthy donors (dated by TCRdb to about 2017). Describing the broader study: A later analysis indicated that the 120 or so validation repertoires were generated on the platform also employed for the 700 or so repertoires of the first cohort. The study aimed to test whether signatures of past pathogen exposure could be identified by cataloging public T cell receptors. In addition to the first cohort of roughly 670 subjects, a separate validation cohort of 100 to 150 different subjects was used. The study combined high-throughput TCR immunosequencing, statistical association of individual TCRs with disease status, and machine learning to predict cytomegalovirus infection status. The paper as a whole reports these results and caveats: A later analysis lacked HLA typing for the validation cohort, so it scored co-occurrence in that cohort across all 110 or so repertoires. In the study, 150 to 200 TCR beta chains were listed as associated with cytomegalovirus. While some public TCRs were present in many individuals, most TCR sequences turned up only very rarely across donors. In both the original and validation cohorts, the classifier was reported to diagnose cytomegalovirus status with high specificity and sensitivity. It was suggested by the authors that the approach could potentially be generalized to other disease states and immunological phenotypes. In vitro tests confirmed that a few of the cytomegalovirus-associated TCR beta chains recognize cytomegalovirus antigens. In a later analysis, TCRs clustered in the first cohort were found to also tend to co-occur in the 130 or so validation repertoires, with around 94% of cluster scores above 0.

The CDR1 and CDR2 encoded by the germline V gene are SNHLY and FYNNEI. Trimming accounts for 6 bases at V and 2 bases at J, while the number of junction bases matched to no gene is 8. The CDR3 contains 16 residues, cysteine and phenylalanine counted. Only the CDR3 region is kept as DNA, spanning 48 bases read in frame from base 1. As regards this clone: Its specific antigen is unknown. It has no much larger one-base neighbor in the sample; base qualities were not kept.

The donors belonged to the validation cohort of under 150 subjects, which was separate from the roughly 680-subject first cohort. Library prep was done by the immunoSEQ multiplex PCR assay. From the authors' description of their analysis: A statistical classification framework was built for diagnosing cytomegalovirus status from the catalog of TCR beta chain sequences. Imported from immuneACCESS, the table was reduced by TCRdb to in-frame sequences with V and J called. These copies leave out some clones; in studies compared against another copy, an unresolved V gene accounts for under half, and the cause of the remainder is not known. The V and J calls and clone size come from that table; D and trimming were worked out from the DNA. Here the sample has about 56,000 clones; about 92% occur a single time. The top ten clonotypes cover roughly 1.2% of the sample.

The rearrangement joined TRBV2 to TRBJ1-4; 8 bases in between match TRBD1. The sample was PBMCs. This receptor was obtained from a man aged 18 to 35 in good health and CMV-seronegative. The nucleotide sequence reads TGTGCCAGCAGCGATGGACAGGGTGGCACTAATGAAAAACTGTTTTTT. It codes for CASSDGQGGTNEKLFF.